A selection of T cell receptor beta chains follows, all from one sample in a study of shared clonotypes between healthy human individuals. Sequencing was performed with immunoSEQ multiplex PCR; in TCRdb, only in-frame clones are kept and a portion is missing. The sample includes a few hundred thousand clones, roughly 78% of them seen just once. Sequencing was carried out using PBMCs. The receptors shown here come from a woman in her thirties or forties in good health. Some clones in this sample may be carry-over from other donors' samples. Both conserved end residues are part of each CDR3. D genes are given only for firm matches. Expanded clones get a size class; other rows say once, few or many, or leave the size out.

TGTGCCAGCAGCTTTAGTTTTGACGGGAGCTACGAGCAGTACTTC,CASSFSFDGSYEQYF,TRBJ2-7,-,-,TRBV7-2
TGTGCCAGCTCCACCAGTAGGACTCCGAACACCGGGGAGCTGTTTTTT,CASSTSRTPNTGELFF,TRBJ2-2,-,-,TRBV18
TGTGCCATCAGTGGGAAGGGACTAGTTAGCACAGATACGCAGTATTTT,CAISGKGLVSTDTQYF,TRBJ2-3,TRBD2,-,TRBV10-3
TGTGCCAGCAGCCGAGGCCTAGCGGGAGCTTTGAATGAGCAGTTCTTC,CASSRGLAGALNEQFF,TRBJ2-1,TRBD2,-,TRBV7-2
TGTGCCAGCAGCATAGGACGCTCCCGGGCTTTCTTT,CASSIGRSRAFF,TRBJ1-1,-,once,TRBV5-6
TGTGCCAGCAGCCTCGGACGATTGACAGATACGCAGTATTTT,CASSLGRLTDTQYF,TRBJ2-3,-,-,TRBV7-6
TGTGCCAGCAGCTCAGACAGGGACCGTTTCGAGCAGTACTTC,CASSSDRDRFEQYF,TRBJ2-7,TRBD1,-,TRBV6-5
TGTGCCAGCAGCTTCCAAAAACCCGGGGGGTTTCCGTTCTTC,CASSFQKPGGFPFF,TRBJ2-1,TRBD2,-,TRBV11-2
TGCGCCAGCACGTACTACCCCCAACCGGATACGCAGTATTTT,CASTYYPQPDTQYF,TRBJ2-3,-,-,TRBV5-1
TGTGCCTGGACTAGCGGGACCGAGCAGTACTTC,CAWTSGTEQYF,TRBJ2-7,TRBD2,-,TRBV30
TGTGCCAGCAGCCCACCGGACAGGGGCACCGGGGAGCTGTTTTTT,CASSPPDRGTGELFF,TRBJ2-2,TRBD1,-,TRBV5-6
TGTGCCACCACAAGACTAGCGGGAGTCTACGAGCAGTACTTC,CATTRLAGVYEQYF,TRBJ2-7,TRBD2,once,TRBV6-1